Below are 10 T cell receptor beta chains sequenced from a single sample in a study of OX40 agonist ivuxolimab in advanced cancers. The table came from immunoSEQ multiplex PCR; TCRdb's copy has only in-frame clones and leaves some out. The sample shows tens of thousands of clones, about 88% of them seen only once. This sample comprised CD4+ or CD8+ T cells sorted from blood, obtained in a trial of the OX40 agonist ivuxolimab. The receptors stem from an adult with an advanced solid tumor such as melanoma, head and neck, liver or kidney cancer.

The chain carries TRBV9 and TRBJ2-2, with TRBD2 matching 10 bases. Germline CDR1 is SGDLS and CDR2 is YYNGEE. This CDR3 region has 18 residues. V trimming: 0 bases; J trimming: 2 bases; junction bases outside the gene matches: 7. CDR3 coding DNA: TGTGCCAGCAGCGTAGAGGGAACTAGCGGGGCCAACACCGGGGAGCTGTTTTTT. It codes for CASSVEGTSGANTGELFF.

This chain joins TRBV27 and TRBJ2-3; 12 nucleotides agree with TRBD2. Trimming took 5 bases from V and 6 from J; bases not matched to a gene: 9. Germline-derived CDR1 and CDR2 are MNHEY and SMNVEV (reference sequence). The CDR3 runs to 16 residues. The CDR3 spells CASSPETSGSGDTQYF. The CDR3 DNA sequence: TGTGCCAGCAGTCCCGAGACTAGCGGGAGTGGTGATACGCAGTATTTT.

The V call is TRBV19, the J call TRBJ1-5, with D maybe TRBD1 (5 bases). Looked up from germline, CDR1 is LNHDA and CDR2 is SQIVND (reference sequence). Trimming cost V 3 bases and J 6 bases, with 9 bases left between them. There are 13 residues in the CDR3. The CDR3 loop is CASSIRGVQPQHF. In DNA form, the CDR3 reads TGTGCCAGTAGTATCCGGGGGGTTCAGCCCCAGCATTTT.

The chain carries TRBV9 and TRBJ2-5, with a possible D match to TRBD1 (6 bases). This CDR3 has 10 amino acids. Per the germline V gene, CDR1 is SGDLS and CDR2 is YYNGEE. The CDR3 DNA is TGTGCGGGGTCCAGGGGGACCCAGTACTTC. Encoded protein: CAGSRGTQYF.

This clone was seen more than once but under ten times. The chain combines TRBV5-5 with TRBJ2-7; no firm D call. Germline V gene lookup returns CDR1 SGHKS and CDR2 YYEKEE (reference sequence). This CDR3 has 14 residues. Trimming shortened V by 4 bases and J by 2 bases, and 13 bases separated the two germline ends. DNA for the CDR3: TGTGCCAGCAGCACAGATCCTCCCCCCTACGAGCAGTACTTC. Amino acid sequence: CASSTDPPPYEQYF.

The gene calls are TRBV19 and TRBJ2-1, with D possibly TRBD2 on 5 matching bases. From germline, CDR1 is LNHDA and CDR2 SQIVND (reference sequence). Deletions cut 4 bases from V and 3 bases from J, with 13 bases between. CDR3 length: 15 residues. CDR3 region: CASSRGDLRYNEQFF. In DNA, the CDR3 is TGTGCCAGTAGTAGGGGAGATCTCCGCTACAATGAGCAGTTCTTC.

In its sample, this clone is medium-sized. V and J are TRBV6-5 and TRBJ1-1; D unresolved. V lost 5 bases and J 0 bases, leaving 7 bases between the germline ends. Germline CDR1 and CDR2: MNHEY and SVGAGI. The CDR3 totals 13 residues. The CDR3 DNA follows: TGTGCCAGCAGTACCGCCCTGAACACTGAAGCTTTCTTT. Protein sequence: CASSTALNTEAFF.

The J gene is TRBJ2-3, the V gene TRBV7-8; D remains ambiguous. The germline V gene has CDR1 SGHVS and CDR2 FQNEAQ. Trimming took 5 bases from V and 7 from J, leaving 13 bases between them. The CDR3 sequence is 13 residues long. This CDR3 is CASSTVASYTQYF. CDR3 nucleotides: TGTGCCAGCAGCACCGTAGCTTCTTATACGCAGTATTTT.

This rearrangement joins TRBV19 to TRBJ2-7; tentatively, D is TRBD1 (6 bases). The germline V and J ends were trimmed by 4 bases and 3 bases, with 13 bases remaining between them. CDR3 length: 14 amino acids. Germline assignment: CDR1 LNHDA and CDR2 SQIVND (reference sequence). This CDR3 is CASSTTTTGYEQYF. The CDR3 DNA is TGTGCCAGTAGTACTACGACGACAGGCTACGAGCAGTACTTC.

As concerns this clone: Other DNA sequences of this sample code for an identical CDR3. V is TRBV30 and J is TRBJ1-6; 11 bases line up with TRBD1. Germline-derived CDR1 and CDR2 are GTSNPN and SVGIG (reference sequence). The CDR3 contains 14 residues. The V and J ends lost 5 bases and 13 bases, in that order; junction bases with no gene match: 10. The chain's CDR3 is CAWGGPGQGVPLHF. Written as DNA, the CDR3 is TGTGCCTGGGGGGGTCCGGGACAGGGGGTCCCCCTCCACTTT.